This TCR beta chain was documented in a study of glioma-infiltrating T cells after dendritic cell vaccination (dated by TCRdb to 2016 to 2017). Regarding the complete study: Of the roughly 15 glioblastoma patients in the cohort, all drawn from Phase I and II dendritic cell vaccination trials, 9 were newly diagnosed and 6 had recurrent disease. Between 2003 and 2012, patients were given autologous tumor lysate-pulsed dendritic cell vaccination. The vaccine was prepared from monocyte-derived dendritic cells that were cultured for roughly seven days with IL-4 and GM-CSF and then pulsed overnight with autologous tumor lysate. Three intradermal dendritic cell vaccine injections were administered to patients at biweekly intervals in the arm below the axilla. In glioblastoma patients vaccinated with dendritic cells, deep sequencing of TCR beta CDR3 regions served to measure the amount of tumor-infiltrating lymphocytes and to compare repertoires between tumor and blood. Survival after dendritic cell vaccination was correlated with TCR sequencing metrics such as TIL content and the overlap between tumor and blood repertoires.

Patients were selected on the basis of adequate residual fresh-frozen tumor tissue and more than two years of available survival data. Molecular status otherwise varied across the glioblastoma patients, but none of them carried an isocitrate dehydrogenase mutation. PBMC collection took place before vaccination, two weeks after the third vaccination, and at tumor progression if progression occurred. The Qiagen DNeasy Blood extraction Kit was used to extract genomic DNA. The immunoSEQ assay amplified TCRB CDR3 regions from around 2.1 micrograms of genomic DNA, or from all available DNA when less than that amount was available. Multiplex PCR used 60 forward primers for TCR V beta segments and 13 reverse primers for J beta segments. To estimate the number of reads per starting template, synthetic control templates were added to each sample at limiting dilution. Reads of 87 bp were generated by sequencing on the Illumina HiSeq System. Per the source publication's procedure: PCR and sequencing errors were removed by merging closely related sequences with a nearest neighbor algorithm. TCR overlap was defined as the percentage of unique tumor TCR beta sequences that were also found in the peripheral blood of the same patient. Entries here come from immuneACCESS through TCRdb and include only in-frame sequences with V and J called. Some clones fail to appear in such tables; in the studies checked, an unresolved V gene covers under half of the shortfall, and the cause of the remainder is unknown. V and J calls and clone size are copied from that table; D and trimming were computed from the DNA. For this sample the table gives just under 85,000 clones, of which 70% to 90% were detected only once. The ten top clones hold under 4% of the sample.

Turning to this clone: Its antigen target is currently unknown. No clone much larger than this one lies a single base away; base qualities are absent.

V is pared back by 5 bases and J by 5 bases, with 16 bases lying between the germline termini. The CDR3, cysteine through phenylalanine, is 14 amino acids long. Of all the DNA, just the CDR3 is kept, 42 bases in frame from base 1. Sequences SEHNR (CDR1) and FQNEAQ (CDR2) are obtained from the germline V gene (reference sequence). Here is what the overall study found, with its caveats: The response model built on TCR overlap across three groups was characterized as speculative, with prospective validation still needed. After dendritic cell vaccination, a higher estimated pretreatment TIL content predicted longer time to progression and longer overall survival. TCR clonality showed no direct relationship with survival, which suggests that a diverse polyclonal response may matter. The cohort was small and heterogeneous, few patients had complete blood and tumor sets, and even fewer had initial-recurrent tumor pairs.

The chain uses TRBV7-9 and TRBJ2-7, with a weak D call of TRBD2 (5 bases match). The sequence was collected from a human donor with glioblastoma. The specimen was blood, collected before dendritic cell vaccination. In nucleotide form, the sequence is TGTGCCAGCAGCGGTCGGGGTCTGTCCGACGAGCAGTACTTC. Protein translation: CASSGRGLSDEQYF. With the portions outside the CDR3 filled from the reference TRBV7-9 and TRBJ2-7 genes, the complete variable region becomes DTGVSQNPRHKITKRGQNVTFRCDPISEHNRLYWYRQTLGQGPEFLTYFQNEAQLEKSRLLSDRFSAERPKGSFSTLEIQRTEQGDSAMYLCASSGRGLSDEQYFGPGTRLTVT.